This T cell receptor (beta chain) was documented in a study of human T cells and chemical hapten exposure. Study as a whole: Alopecia areata, totalis or universalis affected patients, mainly female. Study observations and caveats: Counts of TCRs expanded at PT1 correlated positively with patch test score.

Germline CDR1 is MDHEN and CDR2 is SYDVKM. The CDR3 length is 13 residues. TCRdb analysed the RACE reads with MiXCR anew, one entry per CDR3 protein. The repertoire consists of more than 250,000 distinct CDR3 sequences, with approximately 8.6% occurring once and the leading ten covering roughly 2.5%. The time point denotes: pre-sensitization, week 0. Indicated treatment: therapeutic diphenylcyclopropenone sensitization with weekly scalp DPC. The sample holds a few counts of this clonotype. Its antigen remains unidentified. The source material was whole blood, sampled in connection with sensitization to the hapten diphenylcyclopropenone (DPC). The chain is built from TRBV28 and TRBJ2-7; D not certain. This TCR derives from a woman between 40 and 50 years old with alopecia areata. Some clones in this sample may be carry-over from other donors' samples. The CDR3 coding sequence is TGTACGACGGGCAGCCCCTCTTCCTACGAGCAGTACTTC. Residues: CTTGSPSSYEQYF.